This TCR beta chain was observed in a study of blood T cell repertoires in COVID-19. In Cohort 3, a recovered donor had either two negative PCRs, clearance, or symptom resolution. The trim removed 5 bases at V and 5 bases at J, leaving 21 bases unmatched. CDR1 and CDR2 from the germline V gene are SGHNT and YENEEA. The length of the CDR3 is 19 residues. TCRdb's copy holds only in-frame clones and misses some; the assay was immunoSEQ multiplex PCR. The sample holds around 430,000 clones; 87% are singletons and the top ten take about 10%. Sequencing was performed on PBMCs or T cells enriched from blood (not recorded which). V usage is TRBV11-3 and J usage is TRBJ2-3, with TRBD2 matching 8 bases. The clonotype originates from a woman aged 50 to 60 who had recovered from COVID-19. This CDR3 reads CASSKGRASGLPRGDTQYF. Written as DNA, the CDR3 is TGTGCCAGCAGCAAAGGAAGGGCTAGCGGGTTACCCCGGGGAGATACGCAGTATTTT.